This T cell receptor (beta chain) was retrieved from a study of PD-1 blockade in classical Hodgkin lymphoma. About this clone: What it binds is unknown.

Germline V gene data show CDR1 as ENHRY and CDR2 as SYGVKD. Trimming shortened V by 3 bases and J by 4 bases, and 12 bases separated the two germline ends. This CDR3 contains 14 residues. Time point given: cycle 4 day 1 (C4D1), after more than five weeks of nivolumab. With no exception, relapse followed autologous stem cell transplantation in all patients, and brentuximab vedotin exposure varied. The CD8+ T cells came from thawed PBMCs through magnetic negative selection. Study-wide results and limits: Nivolumab initiated under 1 year post-ASCT led to patient exclusion. Healthy donors were reported to have higher baseline TCR diversity than newly diagnosed patients.

Profiled with immunoSEQ multiplex PCR; TCRdb holds only in-frame clones, not every one. The sample lists some 3,400 clones; 70% to 90% were seen once. The chain joins TRBV10-3 to TRBJ2-5; D possibly corresponds to TRBD1 (6 bases). This TCR derives from a human donor with classical Hodgkin lymphoma. This specimen was CD8+ T cells from blood, taken before the fourth cycle of nivolumab. This CDR3 reads CAISDPTGTETQYF. The CDR3 region has the DNA TGTGCCATCAGTGACCCCACAGGGACAGAGACCCAGTACTTC.